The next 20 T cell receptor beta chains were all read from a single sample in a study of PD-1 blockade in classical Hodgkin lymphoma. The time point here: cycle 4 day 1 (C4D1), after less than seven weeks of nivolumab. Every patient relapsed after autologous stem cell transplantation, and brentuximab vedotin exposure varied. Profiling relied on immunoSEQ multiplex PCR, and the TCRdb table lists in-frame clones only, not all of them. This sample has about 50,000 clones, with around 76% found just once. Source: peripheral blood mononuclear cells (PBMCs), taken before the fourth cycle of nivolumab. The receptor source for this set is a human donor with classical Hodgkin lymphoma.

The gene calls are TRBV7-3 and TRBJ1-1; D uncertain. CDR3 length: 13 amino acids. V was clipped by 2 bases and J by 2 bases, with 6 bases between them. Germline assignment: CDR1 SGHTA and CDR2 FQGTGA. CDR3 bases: TGTGCCAGCAGCTTAGTCGGAAACACTGAAGCTTTCTTT. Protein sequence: CASSLVGNTEAFF. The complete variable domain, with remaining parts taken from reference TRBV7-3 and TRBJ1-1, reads GAGVSQTPSNKVTEKGKYVELRCDPISGHTALYWYRQSLGQGPEFLIYFQGTGAADDSGLPNDRFFAVRPEGSVSTLKIQRTERGDSAVYLCASSLVGNTEAFFGQGTRLTVV.

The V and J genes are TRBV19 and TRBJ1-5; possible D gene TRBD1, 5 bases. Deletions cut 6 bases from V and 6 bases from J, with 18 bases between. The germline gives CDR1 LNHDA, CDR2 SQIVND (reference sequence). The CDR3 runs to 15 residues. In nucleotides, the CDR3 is TGTGCCAGTAGAGGGGTGGGCAGAGTCGGTCAGCCCCAGCATTTT. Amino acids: CASRGVGRVGQPQHF.

CDR3: CASSPRDRVLRARGYTF. CDR3 sequence (DNA): TGTGCCAGCAGCCCGAGGGACAGGGTTCTAAGGGCTCGTGGCTACACCTTC. The rearrangement links TRBV7-2 to TRBJ1-2; 9 bases align to TRBD1. V was pared by 5 bases and J by 7 bases, with 17 bases of the junction left unmatched. CDR3 length equals 17 residues. The germline V gene has CDR1 SGHTA and CDR2 FQGNSA.

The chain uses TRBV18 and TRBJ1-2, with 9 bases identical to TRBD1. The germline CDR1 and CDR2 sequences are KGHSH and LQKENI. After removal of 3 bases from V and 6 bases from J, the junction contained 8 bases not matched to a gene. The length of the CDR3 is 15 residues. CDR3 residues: CASSPPGTGYDGYTF. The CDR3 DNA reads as TGTGCCAGCTCACCCCCCGGGACAGGGTACGATGGCTACACCTTC.

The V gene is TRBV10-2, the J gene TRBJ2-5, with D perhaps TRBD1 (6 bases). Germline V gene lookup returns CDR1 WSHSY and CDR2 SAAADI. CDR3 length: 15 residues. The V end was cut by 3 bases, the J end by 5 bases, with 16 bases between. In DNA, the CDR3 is TGCGCCAGCAGTGACACTTTGGGGGCTGACGAGACCCAGTACTTC. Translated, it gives CASSDTLGADETQYF.

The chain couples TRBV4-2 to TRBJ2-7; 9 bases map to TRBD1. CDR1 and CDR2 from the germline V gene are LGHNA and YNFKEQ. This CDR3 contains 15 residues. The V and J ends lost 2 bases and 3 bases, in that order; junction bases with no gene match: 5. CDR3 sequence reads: CASSQSGTGFYEQYF. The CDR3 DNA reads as TGTGCCAGCAGCCAATCCGGGACAGGGTTCTACGAGCAGTACTTC.

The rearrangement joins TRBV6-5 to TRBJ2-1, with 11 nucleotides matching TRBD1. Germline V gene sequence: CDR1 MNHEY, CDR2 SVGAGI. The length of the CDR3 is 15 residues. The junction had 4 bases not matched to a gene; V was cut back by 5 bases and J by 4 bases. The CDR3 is CASSPGTGGYNEQFF. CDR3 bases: TGTGCCAGCAGTCCCGGGACAGGGGGTTACAATGAGCAGTTCTTC.

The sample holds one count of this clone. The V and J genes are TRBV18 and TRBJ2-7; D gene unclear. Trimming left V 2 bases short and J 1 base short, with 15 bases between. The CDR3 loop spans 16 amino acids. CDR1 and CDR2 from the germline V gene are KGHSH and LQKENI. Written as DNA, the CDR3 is TGTGCCAGCTCACCAGTGGGTATACCGAAATCCTACGAGCAGTACTTC. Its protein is CASSPVGIPKSYEQYF.

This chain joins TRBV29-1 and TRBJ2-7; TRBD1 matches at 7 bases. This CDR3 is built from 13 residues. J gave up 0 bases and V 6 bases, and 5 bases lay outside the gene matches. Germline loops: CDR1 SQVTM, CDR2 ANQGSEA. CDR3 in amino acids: CSVEDRSSYEQYF. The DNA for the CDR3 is TGCAGCGTAGAGGACAGGTCCTCCTACGAGCAGTACTTC.

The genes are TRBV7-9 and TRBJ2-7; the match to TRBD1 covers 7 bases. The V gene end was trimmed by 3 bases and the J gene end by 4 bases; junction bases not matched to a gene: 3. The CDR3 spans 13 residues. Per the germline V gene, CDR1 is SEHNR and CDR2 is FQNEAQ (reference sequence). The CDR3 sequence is CASSFGDRYEQYF. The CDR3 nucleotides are TGTGCCAGCAGCTTCGGGGACAGATACGAGCAGTACTTC.

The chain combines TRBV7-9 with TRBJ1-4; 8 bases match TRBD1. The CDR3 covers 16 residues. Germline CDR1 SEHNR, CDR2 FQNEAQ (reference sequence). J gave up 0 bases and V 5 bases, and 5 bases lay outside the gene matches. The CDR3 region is CASSPGQAATNEKLFF. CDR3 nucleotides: TGTGCCAGCAGCCCGGGACAGGCCGCAACTAATGAAAAACTGTTTTTT.

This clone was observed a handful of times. As DNA, the CDR3 is TGTGCCAGCGGGAGGAGGGAGACGGTGGGAAACACCATATATTTT. Protein sequence: CASGRRETVGNTIYF. The chain uses TRBV6-1 and TRBJ1-3; D is unresolved. The CDR3 runs 15 residues. Trimming cost V 8 bases and J 4 bases, with 18 bases left between them. CDR1 is MNHNS, CDR2 SASEGT, per germline.

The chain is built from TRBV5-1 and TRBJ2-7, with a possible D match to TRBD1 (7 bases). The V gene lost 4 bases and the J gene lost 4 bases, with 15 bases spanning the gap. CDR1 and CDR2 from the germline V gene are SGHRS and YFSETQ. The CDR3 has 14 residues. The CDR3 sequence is CASSLAGGIYEQYF. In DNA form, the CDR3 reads TGCGCCAGCAGCCTTGCAGGGGGGATATACGAGCAGTACTTC. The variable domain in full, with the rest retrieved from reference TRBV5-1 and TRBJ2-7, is KAGVTQTPRYLIKTRGQQVTLSCSPISGHRSVSWYQQTPGQGLQFLFEYFSETQRNKGNFPGRFSGRQFSNSRSEMNVSTLELGDSALYLCASSLAGGIYEQYFGPGTRLTVT.

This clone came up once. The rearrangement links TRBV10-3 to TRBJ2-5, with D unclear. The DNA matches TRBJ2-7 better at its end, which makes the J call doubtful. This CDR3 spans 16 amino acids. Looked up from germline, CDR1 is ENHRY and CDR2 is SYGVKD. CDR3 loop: CAISERILQSHYEQYF. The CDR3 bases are TGTGCCATCAGTGAGAGGATTTTACAAAGTCACTACGAGCAGTACTTC.

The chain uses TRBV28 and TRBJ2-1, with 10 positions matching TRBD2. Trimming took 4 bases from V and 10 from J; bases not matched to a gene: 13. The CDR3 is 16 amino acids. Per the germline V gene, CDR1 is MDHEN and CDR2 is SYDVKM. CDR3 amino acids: CASSSPRTSGRVEQFF. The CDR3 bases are TGTGCCAGCAGTTCACCCCGGACTAGCGGACGGGTCGAGCAGTTCTTC.

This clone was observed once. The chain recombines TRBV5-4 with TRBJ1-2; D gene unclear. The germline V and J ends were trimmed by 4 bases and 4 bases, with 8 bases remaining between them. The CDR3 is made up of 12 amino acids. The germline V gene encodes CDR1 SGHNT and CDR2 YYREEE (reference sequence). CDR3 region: CASSRSTYGYTF. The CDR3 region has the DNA TGTGCCAGCAGCAGGAGTACCTATGGCTACACCTTC.

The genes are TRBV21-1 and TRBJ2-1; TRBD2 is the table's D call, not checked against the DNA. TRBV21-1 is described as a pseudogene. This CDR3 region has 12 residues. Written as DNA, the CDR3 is TGTGCCAGCAGCAAAGAGGAGGTAATGCAGTTCTTC. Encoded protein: CASSKEEVMQFF.

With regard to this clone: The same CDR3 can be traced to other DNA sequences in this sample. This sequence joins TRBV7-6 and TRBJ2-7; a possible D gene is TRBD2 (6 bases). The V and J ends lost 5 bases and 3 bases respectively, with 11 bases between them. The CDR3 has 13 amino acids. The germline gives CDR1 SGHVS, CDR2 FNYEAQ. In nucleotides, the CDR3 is TGTGCCAGCAGCAGCGGGCCTAACTACGAGCAGTACTTC. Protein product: CASSSGPNYEQYF. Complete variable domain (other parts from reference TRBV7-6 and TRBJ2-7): GAGVSQSPRYKVTKRGQDVALRCDPISGHVSLYWYRQALGQGPEFLTYFNYEAQQDKSGLPNDRFSAERPEGSISTLTIQRTEQRDSAMYRCASSSGPNYEQYFGPGTRLTVT.

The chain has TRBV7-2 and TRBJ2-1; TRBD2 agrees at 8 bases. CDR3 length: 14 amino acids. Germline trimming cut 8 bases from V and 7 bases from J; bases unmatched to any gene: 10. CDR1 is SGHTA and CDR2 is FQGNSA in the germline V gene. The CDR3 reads CASASGSLKNEQFF. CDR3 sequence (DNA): TGTGCCAGCGCCAGCGGGAGTCTAAAAAATGAGCAGTTCTTC.

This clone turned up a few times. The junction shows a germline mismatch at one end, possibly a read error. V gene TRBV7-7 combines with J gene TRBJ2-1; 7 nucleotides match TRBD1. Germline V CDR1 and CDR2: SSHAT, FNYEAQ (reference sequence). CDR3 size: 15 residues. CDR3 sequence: CASSVSTGPYNEQFF. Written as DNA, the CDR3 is TGTGCTAGCAGCGTCTCGACAGGGCCCTACAATGAGCAGTTCTTC. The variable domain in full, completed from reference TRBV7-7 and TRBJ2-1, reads GAGVSQSPRYKVTKRGQDVTLRCDPISSHATLYWYQQALGQGPEFLTYFNYEAQPDKSGLPSDRFSAERPEGSISTLTIQRTEQRDSAMYRCASSVSTGPYNEQFFGPGTRLTVL.